The 16 T cell receptor beta chains listed next were all sequenced from one sample in a study of a mutant IDH1 vaccine in newly diagnosed glioma. Clones were sequenced by immunoSEQ multiplex PCR, and TCRdb holds only the in-frame ones, with some missing. The sample shows tens of thousands of clones, approximately 80% of them seen only once. Antigens for these TCRs are unknown. Time point reported: week 11, during vaccination. With topical imiquimod, each dose of the vaccine consisted of 300 ug of mutant IDH1 20-mer peptide. The sample was PBMCs, taken from a glioma patient whose treatment included an IDH1 peptide vaccine. The source of these receptors is a man in his fifties with glioma.

The CDR3 loop is CASSSAETASYEQYF. The CDR3 DNA is TGTGCCAGCAGCTCCGCGGAGACAGCCTCCTACGAGCAGTACTTC. The V call is TRBV7-9, the J call TRBJ2-7, with a weak D call TRBD1 (5 bases). This CDR3 spans 15 amino acids. CDR1 is SEHNR and CDR2 is FQNEAQ in the germline V gene (reference sequence). V was pared by 4 bases and J by 0 bases, with 13 bases between.

The rearrangement joins TRBV9 to TRBJ2-5, with D hard to call. V was shortened by 0 bases and J by 3 bases, with 6 bases between the two germline ends. This CDR3 comprises 13 residues. Per germline, CDR1 SGDLS and CDR2 YYNGEE. The CDR3 sequence: CASSVAPEETQYF. CDR3 DNA sequence: TGTGCCAGCAGCGTAGCCCCTGAAGAGACCCAGTACTTC.

As regards this clone: The junction does not match germline at one end; this may be a read error. The rearrangement uses TRBV10-2 and TRBJ2-1, with D tentatively TRBD1 (5 bases). Per germline, CDR1 WSHSY and CDR2 SAAADI. The CDR3 has 14 residues. DNA of the CDR3: TGCGTCAGCAGTGGACGGACAAGCTACAATGAGCAGTTCTTC. Protein sequence: CVSSGRTSYNEQFF.

CDR3 in amino acids: CASSSGLAGSRSYEQYF. The CDR3 coding sequence is TGTGCCAGCAGTTCGGGACTAGCGGGCTCTAGGTCCTACGAGCAGTACTTC. The gene calls are TRBV5-4 and TRBJ2-7; 12 nucleotides align to TRBD2. Germline values: CDR1 SGHNT, CDR2 YYREEE (reference sequence). This CDR3 has 17 residues. Trimming took 5 bases from V and 1 from J; bases not matched to a gene: 10.

The rearrangement joins TRBV7-9 to TRBJ1-1; tentatively, D is TRBD1 (6 bases). V was cut by 3 bases and J by 11 bases, with 16 bases left in between. Germline lookup yields CDR1 SEHNR and CDR2 FQNEAQ (reference sequence). The CDR3 extends over 13 amino acids. This CDR3 reads CASSLGQTLVAFF. DNA of the CDR3: TGTGCCAGCAGCTTGGGACAAACGCTGGTGGCTTTCTTT.

The V gene is TRBV5-4, the J gene TRBJ2-5; D not resolved. Germline values: CDR1 SGHNT, CDR2 YYREEE (reference sequence). This CDR3 is built from 14 residues. Trimming left V 4 bases short and J 1 base short, with 11 bases between. CDR3 nucleotide sequence: TGTGCCAGCAGCGAAGCGCAGACCCAAGAGACCCAGTACTTC. It specifies CASSEAQTQETQYF. Drawing the rest from reference TRBV5-4 and TRBJ2-5, the complete variable domain is ETGVTQSPTHLIKTRGQQVTLRCSSQSGHNTVSWYQQALGQGPQFIFQYYREEENGRGNFPPRFSGLQFPNYSSELNVNALELDDSALYLCASSEAQTQETQYFGPGTRLLVL.

There are a few counts of this clone. This CDR3 is CASSLDGSNQPQHF. As DNA, the CDR3 is TGTGCCAGCAGCTTAGATGGGAGCAATCAGCCCCAGCATTTT. This chain uses TRBV11-2 with TRBJ1-5; D uncertain. V was trimmed by 0 bases and J by 1 base, leaving 4 bases between them. The CDR3 contains 14 residues. From germline, CDR1 is SGHAT and CDR2 FQNNGV. Supplemented by reference TRBV11-2 and TRBJ1-5, the full variable domain reads EAGVAQSPRYKIIEKRQSVAFWCNPISGHATLYWYQQILGQGPKLLIQFQNNGVVDDSQLPKDRFSAERLKGVDSTLKIQPAKLEDSAVYLCASSLDGSNQPQHFGDGTRLSIL.

CDR3 region: CASSSRTGMNTEAFF. In nucleotides, the CDR3 is TGTGCCAGCAGTTCGCGGACAGGCATGAACACTGAAGCTTTCTTT. V and J are TRBV27 and TRBJ1-1; 7 nucleotides line up with TRBD1. The CDR3 length is 15 residues. Losses at the gene ends were 4 bases for V and 0 bases for J; bases not matched to a gene: 5. The germline CDR1 and CDR2 sequences are MNHEY and SMNVEV (reference sequence).

V usage is TRBV19 and J usage is TRBJ2-3, with D hard to call. CDR1 and CDR2 from the germline V gene are LNHDA and SQIVND (reference sequence). This CDR3 has 9 residues. V lost 8 bases to trimming and J lost 5 bases, with 2 bases between them. The CDR3 sequence: CASGDTQYF. The CDR3, as DNA: TGTGCCAGTGGAGATACGCAGTATTTT.

J is TRBJ1-1 and V is TRBV19; TRBD1 matches 9 bases. The CDR3 covers 15 residues. The germline gives CDR1 LNHDA, CDR2 SQIVND (reference sequence). The J segment lost 6 bases and the V segment lost 3 bases, leaving 8 bases of the junction unmatched. CDR3 amino acids: CASSIPTGGISEAFF. CDR3 nucleotide sequence: TGTGCCAGTAGTATTCCAACAGGGGGCATATCTGAAGCTTTCTTT.

J is TRBJ2-2 and V is TRBV19, with D maybe TRBD1 (6 bases). Germline V gene lookup returns CDR1 LNHDA and CDR2 SQIVND (reference sequence). Trimming shortened V by 5 bases and J by 2 bases, and 12 bases separated the two germline ends. The CDR3 is 15 residues long. This CDR3 is CASSWTDPNTGELFF. CDR3 coding DNA: TGTGCCAGTAGTTGGACAGACCCTAACACCGGGGAGCTGTTTTTT.

Here the CDR3 DNA reads TGTGCCAGCAGCTTGGTGCCGGTCTACGAGCAGTACTTC. Translated, it gives CASSLVPVYEQYF. This chain uses TRBV5-5 with TRBJ2-7; D is ambiguous. CDR3 length equals 13 residues. V dropped 0 bases and J dropped 3 bases, with 7 bases sitting between them. From germline, CDR1 is SGHKS and CDR2 YYEKEE (reference sequence).

The rearrangement uses TRBV4-1 and TRBJ2-3, with 7 positions matching TRBD1. The germline V gene encodes CDR1 MGHRA and CDR2 YSYEKL. Trimming took 4 bases from V and 0 from J; bases not matched to a gene: 4. CDR3 size: 15 residues. CDR3 nucleotides: TGCGCCAGCAGCCTTGGACAGGTTAGCACAGATACGCAGTATTTT. It specifies CASSLGQVSTDTQYF.

The chain has TRBV11-3 and TRBJ1-6; 7 nucleotides agree with TRBD1. This CDR3 has 14 residues. CDR1 is SGHNT and CDR2 is YENEEA in the germline V gene. The V and J ends lost 6 bases and 5 bases, in that order; junction bases with no gene match: 4. The CDR3 region is CASRGDSNNSPLHF. CDR3 nucleotides: TGTGCCAGCAGGGGGGACAGTAATAATTCACCCCTCCACTTT.

The rearrangement uses TRBV14 and TRBJ2-6; D uncertain. The CDR3 is 17 residues long. The germline CDR1 and CDR2 sequences are SGHDN and FVKESK. Trimming pared 2 bases from V and 0 bases from J, leaving 11 bases between. The CDR3 region is CASSQFQTISGANVLTF. CDR3 nucleotide sequence: TGTGCCAGCAGCCAATTTCAGACAATCTCTGGGGCCAACGTCCTGACTTTC.

V usage is TRBV14 and J usage is TRBJ2-3; no definite D call. V lost 4 bases, J lost 2 bases, and 4 bases lay in between. Germline lookup yields CDR1 SGHDN and CDR2 FVKESK. This CDR3 contains 12 residues. The CDR3 DNA follows: TGTGCCAGCAGCCTCATCACAGATACGCAGTATTTT. This encodes CASSLITDTQYF.